The present entry profiles one T cell receptor (beta chain) with its context. This sample was included in a study of blood T cell repertoires in COVID-19. All recovered Cohort 3 donors got two negative PCRs, got clearance, or saw symptom resolution. Using immunoSEQ multiplex PCR, the repertoire was profiled, and TCRdb retains in-frame clones only, with some absent. The sample includes over 250,000 clones, 89% seen only once; the top ten take roughly 1.9%. Trimming removed 3 bases from V and 3 bases from J, with 29 bases in between. The germline CDR1 and CDR2 sequences are SQVTM and ANQGSEA. The CDR3 has 19 residues.

The clonotype comes from an older woman who had recovered from COVID-19. Sequenced sample: PBMCs or T cells enriched from blood (not recorded which). V gene TRBV29-1 combines with J gene TRBJ1-2; a weak D match, TRBD1 (5 bases). The CDR3 region has the DNA TGCAGCGTTGATACGGGAGGGTCCCGGGGGTCCCGTAGGTACTATGGCTACACCTTC. As protein: CSVDTGGSRGSRRYYGYTF. The whole variable domain, remainder taken from reference TRBV29-1 and TRBJ1-2, is SAVISQKPSRDICQRGTSLTIQCQVDSQVTMMFWYRQQPGQSLTLIATANQGSEATYESGFVIDKFPISRPNLTFSTLTVSNMSPEDSSIYLCSVDTGGSRGSRRYYGYTFGSGTRLTVV.